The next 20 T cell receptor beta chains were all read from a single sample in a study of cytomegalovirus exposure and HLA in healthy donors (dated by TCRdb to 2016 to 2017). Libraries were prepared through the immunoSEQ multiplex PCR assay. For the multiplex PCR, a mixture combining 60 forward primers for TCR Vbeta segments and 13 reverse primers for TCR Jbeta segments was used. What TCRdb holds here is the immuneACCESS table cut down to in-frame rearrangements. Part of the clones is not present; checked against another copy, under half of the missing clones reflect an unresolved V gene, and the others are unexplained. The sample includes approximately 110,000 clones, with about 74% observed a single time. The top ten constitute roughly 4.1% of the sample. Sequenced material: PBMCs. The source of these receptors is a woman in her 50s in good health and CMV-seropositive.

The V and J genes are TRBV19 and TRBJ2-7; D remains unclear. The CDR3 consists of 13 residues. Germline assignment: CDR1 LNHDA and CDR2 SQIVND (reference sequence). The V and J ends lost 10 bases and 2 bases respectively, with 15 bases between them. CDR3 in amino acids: CATTPSPPYEQYF. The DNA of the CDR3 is TGTGCCACTACCCCCTCTCCCCCCTACGAGCAGTACTTC. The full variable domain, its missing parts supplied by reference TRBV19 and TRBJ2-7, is DGGITQSPKYLFRKEGQNVTLSCEQNLNHDAMYWYRQDPGQGLRLIYYSQIVNDFQKGDIAEGYSVSREKKESFPLTVTSAQKNPTAFYLCATTPSPPYEQYFGPGTRLTVT.

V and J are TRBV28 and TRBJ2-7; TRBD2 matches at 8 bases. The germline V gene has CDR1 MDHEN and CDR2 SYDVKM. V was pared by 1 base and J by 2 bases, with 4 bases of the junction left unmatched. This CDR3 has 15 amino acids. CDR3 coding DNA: TGTGCCAGCAGTTTATCGGGCGGGGGGACCTACGAGCAGTACTTC. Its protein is CASSLSGGGTYEQYF. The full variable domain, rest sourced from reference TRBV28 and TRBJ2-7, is DVKVTQSSRYLVKRTGEKVFLECVQDMDHENMFWYRQDPGLGLRLIYFSYDVKMKEKGDIPEGYSVSREKKERFSLILESASTNQTSMYLCASSLSGGGTYEQYFGPGTRLTVT.

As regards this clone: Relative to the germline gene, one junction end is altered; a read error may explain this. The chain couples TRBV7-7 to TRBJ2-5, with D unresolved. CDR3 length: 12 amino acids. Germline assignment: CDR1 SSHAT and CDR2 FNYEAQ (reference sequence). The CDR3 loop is CASSAFQEAQYF. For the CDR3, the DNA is TGTGCCAGCAGCGCGTTCCAAGAGGCCCAGTACTTC.

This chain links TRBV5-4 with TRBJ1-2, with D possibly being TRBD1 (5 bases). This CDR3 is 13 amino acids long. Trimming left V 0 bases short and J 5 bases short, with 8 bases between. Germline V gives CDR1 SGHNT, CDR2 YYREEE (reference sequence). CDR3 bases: TGTGCCAGCAGCTTGGCAGGGATGTATGGCTACACCTTC. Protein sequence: CASSLAGMYGYTF.

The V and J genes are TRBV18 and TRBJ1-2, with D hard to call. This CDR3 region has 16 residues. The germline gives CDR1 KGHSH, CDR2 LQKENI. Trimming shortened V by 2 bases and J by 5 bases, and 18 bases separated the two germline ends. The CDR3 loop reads CASSPISVESGYGYTF. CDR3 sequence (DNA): TGTGCCAGCTCACCAATCTCCGTGGAGTCGGGGTATGGCTACACCTTC.

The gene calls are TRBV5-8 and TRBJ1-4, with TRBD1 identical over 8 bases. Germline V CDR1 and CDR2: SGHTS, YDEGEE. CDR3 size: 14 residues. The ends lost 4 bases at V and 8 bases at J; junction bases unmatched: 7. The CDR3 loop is CASSLTGVDEKLFF. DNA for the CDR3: TGTGCCAGCAGCCTGACAGGGGTTGACGAAAAACTGTTTTTT.

The CDR3 nucleotides are TGTGCCAGCAGTTCGGGACATAATAACTATGGCTACACCTTC. Its translation: CASSSGHNNYGYTF. The J gene is TRBJ1-2, the V gene TRBV28; perhaps TRBD1 as D (6 bases). The CDR3 consists of 14 residues. Germline CDR1 and CDR2: MDHEN and SYDVKM. V gave up 4 bases and J gave up 1 base, with 10 bases separating them.

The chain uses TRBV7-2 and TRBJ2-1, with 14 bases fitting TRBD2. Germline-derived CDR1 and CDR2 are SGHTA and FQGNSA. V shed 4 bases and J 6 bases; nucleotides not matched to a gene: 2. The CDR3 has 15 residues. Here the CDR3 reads CASSWTSGGLNEQFF. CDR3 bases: TGTGCCAGCAGCTGGACTAGCGGGGGGCTCAATGAGCAGTTCTTC. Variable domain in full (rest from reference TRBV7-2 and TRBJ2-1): GAGVSQSPSNKVTEKGKDVELRCDPISGHTALYWYRQSLGQGLEFLIYFQGNSAPDKSGLPSDRFSAERTGGSVSTLTIQRTQQEDSAVYLCASSWTSGGLNEQFFGPGTRLTVL.

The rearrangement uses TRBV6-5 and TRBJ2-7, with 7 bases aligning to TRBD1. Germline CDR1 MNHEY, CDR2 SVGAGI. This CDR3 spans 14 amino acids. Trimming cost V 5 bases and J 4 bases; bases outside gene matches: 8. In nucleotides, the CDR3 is TGTGCCAGCAGTCCGGGACAGAAAACGTACGAGCAGTACTTC. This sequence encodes CASSPGQKTYEQYF.

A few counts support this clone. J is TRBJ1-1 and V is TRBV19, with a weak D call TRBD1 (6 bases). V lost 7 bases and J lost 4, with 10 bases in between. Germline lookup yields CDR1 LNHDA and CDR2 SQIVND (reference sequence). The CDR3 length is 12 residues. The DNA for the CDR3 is TGTGCCAGTATCGGCAGGGGCACTGAAGCTTTCTTT. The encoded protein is CASIGRGTEAFF.

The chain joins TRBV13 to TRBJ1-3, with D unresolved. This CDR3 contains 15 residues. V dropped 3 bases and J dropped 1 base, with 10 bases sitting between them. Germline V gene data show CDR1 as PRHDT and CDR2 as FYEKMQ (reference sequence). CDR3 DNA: TGTGCCAGCAGCTTGGGGAGGTTGTCTGGAAACACCATATATTTT. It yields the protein CASSLGRLSGNTIYF.

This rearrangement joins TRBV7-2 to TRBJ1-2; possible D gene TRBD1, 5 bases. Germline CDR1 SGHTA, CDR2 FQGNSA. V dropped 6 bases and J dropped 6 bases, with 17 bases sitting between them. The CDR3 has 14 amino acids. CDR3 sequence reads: CASSPSQGPHGYTF. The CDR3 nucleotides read TGTGCCAGCAGTCCCAGTCAGGGCCCCCATGGCTACACCTTC. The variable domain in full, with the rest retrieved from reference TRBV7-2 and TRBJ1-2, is GAGVSQSPSNKVTEKGKDVELRCDPISGHTALYWYRQSLGQGLEFLIYFQGNSAPDKSGLPSDRFSAERTGGSVSTLTIQRTQQEDSAVYLCASSPSQGPHGYTFGSGTRLTVV.

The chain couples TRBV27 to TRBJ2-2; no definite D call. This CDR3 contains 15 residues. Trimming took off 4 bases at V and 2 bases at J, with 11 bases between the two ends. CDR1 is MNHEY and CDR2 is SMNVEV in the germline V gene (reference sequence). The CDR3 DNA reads TGTGCCAGCAGTTCAATGGGCAGAAACACCGGGGAGCTGTTTTTT. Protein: CASSSMGRNTGELFF.

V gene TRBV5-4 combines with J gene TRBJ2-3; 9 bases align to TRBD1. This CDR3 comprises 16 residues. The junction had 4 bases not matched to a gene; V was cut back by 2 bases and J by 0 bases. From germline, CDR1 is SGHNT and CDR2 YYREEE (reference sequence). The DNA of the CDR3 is TGTGCCAGCAGCTTACAGGGGGCCCCTAGCACAGATACGCAGTATTTT. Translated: CASSLQGAPSTDTQYF.

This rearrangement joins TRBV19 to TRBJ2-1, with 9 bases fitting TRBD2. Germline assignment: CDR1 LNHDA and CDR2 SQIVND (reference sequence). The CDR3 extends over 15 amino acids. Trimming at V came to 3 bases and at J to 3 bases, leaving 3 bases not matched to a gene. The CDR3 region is CASSMTSGVYNEQFF. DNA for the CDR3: TGTGCCAGTAGTATGACTAGCGGTGTCTACAATGAGCAGTTCTTC.

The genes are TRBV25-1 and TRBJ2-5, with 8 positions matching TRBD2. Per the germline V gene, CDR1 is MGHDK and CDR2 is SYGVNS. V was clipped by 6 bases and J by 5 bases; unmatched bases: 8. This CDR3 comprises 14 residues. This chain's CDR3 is CASSVRGGGETQYF. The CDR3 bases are TGTGCCAGCAGCGTACGGGGGGGCGGGGAGACCCAGTACTTC. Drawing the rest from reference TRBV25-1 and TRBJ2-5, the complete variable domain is EADIYQTPRYLVIGTGKKITLECSQTMGHDKMYWYQQDPGMELHLIHYSYGVNSTEKGDLSSESTVSRIRTEHFPLTLESARPSHTSQYLCASSVRGGGETQYFGPGTRLLVL.

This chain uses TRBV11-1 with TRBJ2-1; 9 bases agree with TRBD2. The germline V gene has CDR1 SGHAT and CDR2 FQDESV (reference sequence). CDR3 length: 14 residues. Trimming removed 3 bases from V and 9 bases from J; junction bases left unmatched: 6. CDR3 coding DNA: TGTGCCAGCAGCTTCCCGGGACTAGCATCTGAGCAGTTCTTC. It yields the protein CASSFPGLASEQFF.

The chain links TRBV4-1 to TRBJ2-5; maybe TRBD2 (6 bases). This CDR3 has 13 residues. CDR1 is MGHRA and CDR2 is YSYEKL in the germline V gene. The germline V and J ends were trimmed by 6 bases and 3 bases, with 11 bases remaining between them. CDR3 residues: CASRGLEEETQYF. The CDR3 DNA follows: TGCGCCAGCAGGGGACTGGAGGAAGAGACCCAGTACTTC.

The CDR3 sequence: CASSHTGGAGNTIYF. In DNA form, the CDR3 reads TGTGCCAGCAGCCATACAGGGGGCGCTGGAAACACCATATATTTT. The rearrangement uses TRBV7-9 and TRBJ1-3; 9 nucleotides agree with TRBD1. The CDR3 spans 15 residues. V gave up 5 bases and J gave up 2 bases; unmatched junction bases: 4. Germline values: CDR1 SEHNR, CDR2 FQNEAQ (reference sequence).

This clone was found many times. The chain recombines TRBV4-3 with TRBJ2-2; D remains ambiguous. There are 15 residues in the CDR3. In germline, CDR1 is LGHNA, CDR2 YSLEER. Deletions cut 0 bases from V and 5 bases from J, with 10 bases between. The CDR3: CASSQDNQATGELFF. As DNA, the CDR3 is TGCGCCAGCAGCCAAGATAATCAAGCGACCGGGGAGCTGTTTTTT.